The 26 T cell receptor beta chains below were found in one sample sequenced in a study of T cell responses to AZD1222 COVID-19 vaccine. Measured with immunoSEQ multiplex PCR; TCRdb has only the in-frame clones, and not every one. Among roughly 120,000 clones listed, roughly 91% were seen once. Sample: peripheral blood, taken on day 0 of AZD1222 vaccination. Every receptor here comes from an adult in good health.

V and J are TRBV5-1 and TRBJ1-5; unclear D gene. Germline CDR1 is SGHRS and CDR2 is YFSETQ. The CDR3 length is 16 residues. With 3 bases removed from V and 4 bases from J, the gap between germline ends came to 17 bases. CDR3 nucleotides: TGCGCCAGCAGCTCCCCTACACGGGGAGTAAATCAGCCCCAGCATTTT. This codes for CASSSPTRGVNQPQHF.

This chain connects TRBV29-1 to TRBJ1-1; D uncertain. CDR3 length: 16 amino acids. Germline assignment: CDR1 SQVTM and CDR2 ANQGSEA. Trimming stripped 0 bases from V and 0 bases from J, with 14 bases between. The chain's CDR3 is CSVEEARRIMNTEAFF. As DNA, the CDR3 is TGCAGCGTTGAAGAGGCCAGACGGATCATGAACACTGAAGCTTTCTTT.

V and J are TRBV19 and TRBJ1-1, with no clear D. The germline V gene encodes CDR1 LNHDA and CDR2 SQIVND (reference sequence). This CDR3 region has 12 residues. Between the trimmed V and J ends, which lost 8 bases and 6 bases, there was a span of 13 bases. This CDR3 is CASGFASAEAFF. The CDR3 coding sequence is TGTGCCAGTGGGTTTGCGTCCGCTGAAGCTTTCTTT.

The chain is built from TRBV4-1 and TRBJ2-2; D uncertain. The germline gives CDR1 MGHRA, CDR2 YSYEKL. With 1 base removed from V and 8 bases from J, the gap between germline ends came to 2 bases. The CDR3 extends over 11 amino acids. CDR3 loop: CASSQGGELFF. DNA for the CDR3: TGCGCCAGCAGCCAAGGAGGGGAGCTGTTTTTT.

This chain links TRBV7-6 with TRBJ2-7; perhaps D is TRBD1 or TRBD2 (6 bases each). Trimming stripped 1 base from V and 7 bases from J, with 11 bases between. The CDR3 runs 13 residues. Germline CDR1 SGHVS, CDR2 FNYEAQ. The CDR3 DNA reads as TGTGCCAGCAGCTTAGGTAGGGGGGATGAGCAGTACTTC. Translating it yields CASSLGRGDEQYF.

V usage is TRBV28 and J usage is TRBJ1-2; maybe TRBD1 (5 bases). CDR1 MDHEN and CDR2 SYDVKM come from the germline V gene. This CDR3 contains 15 residues. V was trimmed by 4 bases and J by 0 bases, leaving 12 bases between them. The CDR3 loop is CASSSGGVANYGYTF. As DNA, the CDR3 is TGTGCCAGCAGTTCCGGGGGGGTGGCTAACTATGGCTACACCTTC.

The genes are TRBV3-1 (or the pseudogene TRBV3-2) and TRBJ2-5; perhaps TRBD2 as D (5 bases). V shed 2 bases and J shed 5 bases, with 12 bases lying between them. The germline CDR1 and CDR2 sequences are LGHDT and YNNKEL (reference sequence). This CDR3 spans 14 amino acids. CDR3 sequence (DNA): TGTGCCAGCAGCCAATTGCGAGGCGGGGAGACCCAGTACTTC. It specifies CASSQLRGGETQYF.

Worth noting for this clone: The junction does not match germline at one end; this may be a read error. This rearrangement joins TRBV19 to TRBJ1-2, with TRBD1 matching 11 bases. This CDR3 comprises 14 residues. Germline assignment: CDR1 LNHDA and CDR2 SQIVND (reference sequence). The CDR3 coding sequence is TGTGCCAGTAGTAGGAGGACAGGGGGCTATGACTACACCTTC. Translating it yields CASSRRTGGYDYTF.

This rearrangement joins TRBV11-2 to TRBJ2-3; TRBD2 might be the D (6 bases). V was pared by 4 bases and J by 3 bases, with 14 bases between. The CDR3 sequence is 15 residues long. Germline CDR1 reads SGHAT; CDR2 reads FQNNGV. CDR3 nucleotides: TGTGCCAGCAGCTCACCGGGAGACAAGACAGATACGCAGTATTTT. Translated: CASSSPGDKTDTQYF.

V gene TRBV19 combines with J gene TRBJ1-4; 7 bases match TRBD1. The V segment lost 9 bases and the J segment 5 bases; nucleotides outside the gene matches: 6. This CDR3 is 13 amino acids long. CDR1 and CDR2 from the germline V gene are LNHDA and SQIVND (reference sequence). CDR3 residues: CASKDRPNEKLFF. In nucleotides, the CDR3 is TGTGCCAGCAAGGACAGGCCCAATGAAAAACTGTTTTTT. The whole variable domain, filled in from reference TRBV19 and TRBJ1-4, reads DGGITQSPKYLFRKEGQNVTLSCEQNLNHDAMYWYRQDPGQGLRLIYYSQIVNDFQKGDIAEGYSVSREKKESFPLTVTSAQKNPTAFYLCASKDRPNEKLFFGSGTQLSVL.

The rearrangement uses TRBV3-1 (or the pseudogene TRBV3-2) and TRBJ1-6, with D tentatively TRBD1 (5 bases). Germline lookup yields CDR1 LGHDT and CDR2 YNNKEL (reference sequence). The CDR3 has 14 residues. The V end was cut by 6 bases, the J end by 10 bases, with 16 bases between. CDR3 sequence: CASSHGGVRSPLHF. DNA for the CDR3: TGTGCCAGCAGTCACGGGGGGGTTAGATCACCCCTCCACTTT.

V usage is TRBV7-9 and J usage is TRBJ2-1; the D gene is possibly TRBD2 (5 bases). The CDR3 runs 13 residues. Trimming shortened V by 0 bases and J by 15 bases, and 15 bases separated the two germline ends. The germline gives CDR1 SEHNR, CDR2 FQNEAQ (reference sequence). CDR3 sequence reads: CASSLAILDFAFF. The CDR3, as DNA: TGTGCCAGCAGCTTAGCCATACTAGACTTCGCGTTCTTC.

This clone has more than one count but fewer than ten. This chain joins TRBV7-2 and TRBJ2-7; D remains unclear. V was trimmed by 2 bases and J by 5 bases, leaving 10 bases between them. The CDR3 contains 13 residues. CDR1 is SGHTA, CDR2 FQGNSA, per germline. CDR3 DNA sequence: TGTGCCAGCAGCTTAAGAAGGGATCACGAGCAGTACTTC. The encoded protein is CASSLRRDHEQYF.

The rearrangement links TRBV5-1 to TRBJ1-2; TRBD1 matches 9 bases. CDR1 and CDR2 (germline): SGHRS, YFSETQ. The CDR3 is 15 residues long. J lost 8 bases, V lost 4 bases, and 12 bases had no gene match. The CDR3 is CASSPLGQGMEGYTF. In nucleotides, the CDR3 is TGCGCCAGCAGCCCTCTAGGACAGGGGATGGAGGGCTACACCTTC.

The chain has TRBV7-8 and TRBJ1-5; D perhaps matches TRBD1 (6 bases). The CDR3 extends over 16 amino acids. CDR1 is SGHVS and CDR2 is FQNEAQ in the germline V gene. The V end lost 3 bases, the J end lost 0 bases, and 12 bases lay between the germline ends. The CDR3: CASSFLNRDSNQPQHF. As DNA, the CDR3 is TGTGCCAGCAGCTTTCTCAACAGGGATAGCAATCAGCCCCAGCATTTT.

This clone was detected only once. CDR3 in DNA: TGTGCCAGCAGCTCGGGACAGAGCAATCAGCCCCAGCATTTT. The encoded protein is CASSSGQSNQPQHF. The gene calls are TRBV7-2 and TRBJ1-5; 7 bases line up with TRBD1. The CDR3 is made up of 14 amino acids. After removal of 4 bases from V and 1 base from J, the junction contained 1 base not matched to a gene. Per germline, CDR1 SGHTA and CDR2 FQGNSA.

V gene TRBV15 combines with J gene TRBJ1-2; D is perhaps TRBD1 (6 bases). This CDR3 spans 16 amino acids. V was shortened by 4 bases and J by 8 bases, with 23 bases between the two germline ends. Germline values: CDR1 LNHNV, CDR2 YYDKDF (reference sequence). For the CDR3, the DNA is TGTGCCACCAGCACCACAATCGGGGGGCGAGGGCGCGGCTACACCTTC. It encodes CATSTTIGGRGRGYTF.

V is TRBV6-1 and J is TRBJ2-5; 7 bases match TRBD1. Germline lookup yields CDR1 MNHNS and CDR2 SASEGT. V shed 2 bases and J 5 bases; nucleotides not matched to a gene: 8. This CDR3 has 15 residues. The DNA for the CDR3 is TGTGCCAGCAGTGAAAGGGGGCCTGGGAAGGAGACCCAGTACTTC. Protein product: CASSERGPGKETQYF.

This clone has only one observation. This chain connects TRBV6-1 to TRBJ1-3, with no clear D. The CDR3 sequence is 12 residues long. V was clipped by 0 bases and J by 9 bases, with 6 bases between them. CDR1 is MNHNS, CDR2 SASEGT, per germline. DNA for the CDR3: TGTGCCAGCAGTGAAGCAGAAACCACCATATATTTT. This sequence encodes CASSEAETTIYF.

V usage is TRBV15 and J usage is TRBJ2-3; D ambiguous. V was clipped by 0 bases and J by 2 bases, with 12 bases between them. Germline CDR1 reads LNHNV; CDR2 reads YYDKDF (reference sequence). The CDR3 is 16 residues long. The CDR3 DNA sequence: TGTGCCACCAGCAGAGAGGGTCGAGGATTCACAGATACGCAGTATTTT. Translation: CATSREGRGFTDTQYF.

In its sample, this clone was seen once. The V call is TRBV7-9, the J call TRBJ1-4; no clear D gene. This CDR3 has 13 amino acids. Germline V gives CDR1 SEHNR, CDR2 FQNEAQ (reference sequence). V lost 0 bases to trimming and J lost 7 bases, with 6 bases between them. CDR3: CASSLAAREKLFF. CDR3 DNA: TGTGCCAGCAGCTTAGCGGCCCGTGAAAAACTGTTTTTT.

The V call is TRBV6-1, the J call TRBJ1-1; maybe TRBD1 (6 bases). Germline V CDR1 and CDR2: MNHNS, SASEGT. The CDR3 sequence is 13 residues long. Deletions cut 1 base from V and 6 bases from J, with 9 bases between. The CDR3 here is CASSEGGGPEAFF. DNA of the CDR3: TGTGCCAGCAGTGAAGGGGGGGGCCCTGAAGCTTTCTTT.

The chain joins TRBV2 to TRBJ1-4, with D hard to call. V lost 7 bases and J 5 bases, leaving 11 bases between the germline ends. The germline CDR1 and CDR2 sequences are SNHLY and FYNNEI. The CDR3 extends over 13 amino acids. The DNA of the CDR3 is TGTGCCAGCACCGCGGAGAGAAATGAAAAACTGTTTTTT. It encodes CASTAERNEKLFF.

The V and J genes are TRBV19 and TRBJ2-4; 10 bases align to TRBD1. The germline gives CDR1 LNHDA, CDR2 SQIVND (reference sequence). This CDR3 is built from 15 residues. V shed 0 bases, J shed 6 bases, and the junction held 2 bases outside the gene matches. The CDR3 loop reads CASSIDGDRGNIQYF. In DNA, the CDR3 is TGTGCCAGTAGTATAGATGGGGACAGGGGAAACATTCAGTACTTC.

The chain couples TRBV6-1 to TRBJ2-3; 8 nucleotides line up with TRBD2. V shed 3 bases, J shed 2 bases, and the junction held 4 bases outside the gene matches. Germline-derived CDR1 and CDR2 are MNHNS and SASEGT. The CDR3 totals 15 residues. This CDR3 reads CASSDQAGATDTQYF. The CDR3 coding sequence is TGTGCCAGCAGTGATCAAGCGGGGGCCACAGATACGCAGTATTTT.

V usage is TRBV7-9 and J usage is TRBJ1-2; TRBD1 matches 9 bases. The length of the CDR3 is 16 residues. Germline CDR1 reads SEHNR; CDR2 reads FQNEAQ (reference sequence). V trimming: 1 base; J trimming: 2 bases; junction bases outside the gene matches: 5. In DNA, the CDR3 is TGTGCCAGCAGCTTAGGGCAAGGACAGGGGAACTATGGCTACACCTTC. Its protein is CASSLGQGQGNYGYTF.